The text below deals with one TCR beta chain. Authors' methods: Estimates of nucleated cell counts were drawn from the amplification of reference gene primers. The data were produced by immunoSEQ multiplex PCR, yet TCRdb's version contains in-frame clones alone and is incomplete. The DNA gave D and trimming, while V, J and clone size come from that table. The repertoire holds around 100,000 clones, with 70% to 90% as singletons. These data come from a study of blood T cell repertoires in COVID-19. Study as a whole: COVID-19 samples from acute and convalescent phases originated in the United States, Italy and Spain. PBMCs, B-cell-depleted T cells, or T cells provided the cDNA or gDNA that made up the material.

The CDR3 totals 14 residues. V dropped 2 bases and J dropped 3 bases, with 11 bases sitting between them. CDR1 LGHDT and CDR2 YNNKEL come from the germline V gene (reference sequence). The chain employs TRBV3-1 (or the pseudogene TRBV3-2) and TRBJ2-7; D is uncertain. Sequencing was done on a sample of peripheral blood. This clonotype was obtained from a man aged 40-49 years with acute or convalescent COVID-19. DNA for the CDR3: TGTGCCAGCAGCCAATTGGGCACAAGCTACGAGCAGTACTTC. Amino acid sequence: CASSQLGTSYEQYF.